This is a list of T cell receptor beta chains from one sample in a study of CD8 T cells in ankylosing spondylitis. TCRdb passed the 5' RACE reads through MiXCR, listing each CDR3 protein once. Of about 300,000 distinct CDR3 sequences in the sample, less than 25% were seen once. Sequencing input: blood, either unsorted or a sorted T cell fraction (not recorded which). The receptor source for this set is a female donor with ankylosing spondylitis or in good health (not recorded which). Both conserved end residues are part of each CDR3. Each record gives: clone size, V gene, D gene, J gene, CDR3 protein, CDR3 DNA. A D gene is named only where the DNA matches it firmly. Some rows have no size entry. The others give once, few or many, or a class for an expanded clone.

clone size: -
V gene: TRBV28
D gene: -
J gene: TRBJ1-6
CDR3 protein: CASSSGISSYNSPLHF
CDR3 DNA: TGTGCCAGCAGTTCTGGTATCAGCTCCTATAATTCACCCCTCCACTTT

clone size: -
V gene: TRBV6-2/TRBV6-3
D gene: TRBD1
J gene: TRBJ1-2
CDR3 protein: CASSRDRGIPGYTF
CDR3 DNA: TGTGCCAGCAGCAGGGACAGGGGGATTCCGGGCTACACCTTC

clone size: -
V gene: TRBV6-2/TRBV6-3
D gene: -
J gene: TRBJ2-1
CDR3 protein: CASGGLGWGEQFF
CDR3 DNA: TGTGCCAGCGGGGGACTCGGGTGGGGTGAGCAGTTCTTC

clone size: many
V gene: TRBV7-2
D gene: -
J gene: TRBJ2-2
CDR3 protein: CASSLARSQGELFF
CDR3 DNA: TGTGCCAGCAGCTTAGCGCGGAGCCAAGGGGAGCTGTTTTTT

clone size: many
V gene: TRBV4-3
D gene: TRBD2
J gene: TRBJ2-5
CDR3 protein: CASSQVGTSGQETQYF
CDR3 DNA: TGCGCCAGCAGCCAAGTGGGGACTAGCGGCCAAGAGACCCAGTACTTC

clone size: -
V gene: TRBV5-5
D gene: -
J gene: TRBJ2-7
CDR3 protein: CASSFARVGVASGEEQYF
CDR3 DNA: TGTGCCAGCAGCTTTGCAAGGGTGGGAGTGGCGTCCGGGGAGGAGCAGTACTTC

clone size: -
V gene: TRBV7-2
D gene: -
J gene: TRBJ1-2
CDR3 protein: CASSSPHRGSYGYTF
CDR3 DNA: TGTGCCAGCAGCTCCCCCCATCGAGGGAGCTATGGCTACACCTTC

clone size: -
V gene: TRBV7-2
D gene: -
J gene: TRBJ2-7
CDR3 protein: CASSPRRAGNEQYF
CDR3 DNA: TGTGCCAGCAGCCCTCGTCGGGCGGGAAACGAGCAGTACTTC

clone size: -
V gene: TRBV20-1
D gene: -
J gene: TRBJ2-3
CDR3 protein: CSALTGVLTDTQYF
CDR3 DNA: TGCAGTGCTTTGACAGGAGTGCTCACAGATACGCAGTATTTT

clone size: -
V gene: TRBV6-5
D gene: -
J gene: TRBJ1-1
CDR3 protein: CASSYSNRVNTEAFF
CDR3 DNA: TGTGCCAGCAGTTACTCAAACAGGGTAAACACTGAAGCTTTCTTT

clone size: -
V gene: TRBV6-1
D gene: TRBD2
J gene: TRBJ2-5
CDR3 protein: CASSPLTSGSTETQYF
CDR3 DNA: TGTGCCAGCAGTCCTTTGACTAGCGGGAGTACGGAGACCCAGTACTTC

clone size: -
V gene: TRBV7-2
D gene: -
J gene: TRBJ2-2
CDR3 protein: CASTRSRTGELFF
CDR3 DNA: TGTGCCAGCACTAGGTCCCGGACCGGGGAGCTGTTTTTT

clone size: -
V gene: TRBV3-1
D gene: -
J gene: TRBJ2-2
CDR3 protein: CASSSNPLVSGELFF
CDR3 DNA: TGTGCCAGCAGCTCAAACCCCCTCGTTAGCGGGGAGCTGTTTTTT

clone size: few
V gene: TRBV5-6
D gene: -
J gene: TRBJ2-1
CDR3 protein: CASRPDRDYHNEQFF
CDR3 DNA: TGTGCCAGCAGGCCCGACAGGGACTATCACAATGAGCAGTTCTTC

clone size: few
V gene: TRBV5-1
D gene: -
J gene: TRBJ2-5
CDR3 protein: CASSLDAGIKETQYF
CDR3 DNA: TGCGCCAGCAGCTTGGATGCCGGGATCAAAGAGACCCAGTACTTC

clone size: -
V gene: TRBV25-1
D gene: -
J gene: TRBJ2-2
CDR3 protein: CASSDRGRSTGELFF
CDR3 DNA: TGTGCCAGCAGTGACAGGGGCAGGTCCACCGGGGAGCTGTTTTTT

clone size: few
V gene: TRBV5-6
D gene: -
J gene: TRBJ1-4
CDR3 protein: CASSLVGTSNEKLFF
CDR3 DNA: TGTGCCAGCAGCTTGGTAGGGACTTCAAATGAAAAACTGTTTTTT

clone size: -
V gene: TRBV2
D gene: TRBD2
J gene: TRBJ2-1
CDR3 protein: CASQRGLLAGVNYNEQFF
CDR3 DNA: TGTGCCAGCCAACGGGGTTTACTAGCGGGGGTTAATTACAATGAGCAGTTCTTC

clone size: -
V gene: TRBV5-1
D gene: -
J gene: TRBJ1-3
CDR3 protein: CASSLAGPGNTIYF
CDR3 DNA: TGCGCCAGCAGCTTGGCGGGACCTGGAAACACCATATATTTT

clone size: few
V gene: TRBV6-2/TRBV6-3
D gene: -
J gene: TRBJ2-7
CDR3 protein: CASSTYTLTYEQYF
CDR3 DNA: TGTGCCAGCAGTACCTACACCTTAACCTACGAGCAGTACTTC

clone size: few
V gene: TRBV5-1
D gene: -
J gene: TRBJ1-1
CDR3 protein: CASSPAGGGTEAFF
CDR3 DNA: TGCGCCAGCAGCCCGGCCGGGGGCGGCACTGAAGCTTTCTTT

clone size: -
V gene: TRBV10-3
D gene: -
J gene: TRBJ1-2
CDR3 protein: CAISEIEPYGYTF
CDR3 DNA: TGTGCCATCAGTGAGATAGAGCCCTATGGCTACACCTTC

clone size: many
V gene: TRBV20-1
D gene: TRBD2
J gene: TRBJ2-5
CDR3 protein: CSARSHGLARGETQYF
CDR3 DNA: TGCAGTGCTAGATCACATGGACTAGCGAGAGGAGAGACCCAGTACTTC

clone size: few
V gene: TRBV10-1
D gene: -
J gene: TRBJ1-1
CDR3 protein: CASSDLNPFQNTEAFF
CDR3 DNA: TGCGCCAGCAGCGACCTTAATCCTTTCCAGAACACTGAAGCTTTCTTT

clone size: many
V gene: TRBV10-3
D gene: -
J gene: TRBJ1-2
CDR3 protein: CAISTGLHYGYTF
CDR3 DNA: TGTGCCATCTCGACCGGCCTCCACTATGGCTACACCTTC

clone size: few
V gene: TRBV6-2/TRBV6-3
D gene: -
J gene: TRBJ1-2
CDR3 protein: CASSYRADSYGYTF
CDR3 DNA: TGTGCCAGCAGTTACAGGGCGGATTCCTATGGCTACACCTTC

clone size: few
V gene: TRBV18
D gene: -
J gene: TRBJ1-1
CDR3 protein: CASSPGDEAFF
CDR3 DNA: TGTGCCAGCTCACCAGGGGATGAAGCTTTCTTT

clone size: many
V gene: TRBV20-1
D gene: -
J gene: TRBJ2-7
CDR3 protein: CSAGKGGSYEQYF
CDR3 DNA: TGCAGTGCGGGGAAAGGGGGTTCCTACGAGCAGTACTTC

clone size: -
V gene: TRBV15
D gene: -
J gene: TRBJ2-1
CDR3 protein: CATSRRLGSYNEQFF
CDR3 DNA: TGTGCCACCAGCAGACGACTAGGATCGTACAATGAGCAGTTCTTC

clone size: few
V gene: TRBV20-1
D gene: TRBD2
J gene: TRBJ2-5
CDR3 protein: CSARPGGGIIETQYF
CDR3 DNA: TGCAGTGCTAGGCCGGGGGGGGGAATCATCGAGACCCAGTACTTC

clone size: -
V gene: TRBV20-1
D gene: -
J gene: TRBJ1-2
CDR3 protein: CSAGKADYGYTF
CDR3 DNA: TGCAGTGCTGGAAAAGCGGACTATGGCTACACCTTC

clone size: many
V gene: TRBV19
D gene: -
J gene: TRBJ1-1
CDR3 protein: CASRGKPLTEAFF
CDR3 DNA: TGTGCCAGTAGAGGCAAACCTTTAACGGAAGCTTTCTTT

clone size: few
V gene: TRBV5-1
D gene: -
J gene: TRBJ1-1
CDR3 protein: CASSLPGLTGEAFF
CDR3 DNA: TGCGCCAGCAGCCTACCGGGCCTAACAGGAGAAGCTTTCTTT

clone size: few
V gene: TRBV20-1
D gene: -
J gene: TRBJ1-6
CDR3 protein: CSASLRSSYNSPLHF
CDR3 DNA: TGCAGTGCTAGTCTACGGAGCTCCTATAATTCACCCCTCCACTTT

clone size: -
V gene: TRBV6-2/TRBV6-3
D gene: TRBD1
J gene: TRBJ2-7
CDR3 protein: CASSPGQGLSISPHPYEQYF
CDR3 DNA: TGTGCCAGCAGTCCGGGACAGGGTTTATCCATATCCCCTCATCCCTACGAGCAGTACTTC

clone size: -
V gene: TRBV9
D gene: -
J gene: TRBJ2-3
CDR3 protein: CASSATGDTQYF
CDR3 DNA: TGTGCCAGCAGCGCCACCGGGGATACGCAGTATTTT

clone size: -
V gene: TRBV7-9
D gene: TRBD2
J gene: TRBJ2-7
CDR3 protein: CASSLEGRLAGSF
CDR3 DNA: TGTGCCAGCAGCTTAGAGGGACGGCTAGCGGGTTCGTTC

clone size: -
V gene: TRBV13
D gene: TRBD2
J gene: TRBJ2-3
CDR3 protein: CASSVGTSSKDTQYF
CDR3 DNA: TGTGCCAGCAGCGTCGGGACTAGTTCAAAAGATACGCAGTATTTT

clone size: -
V gene: TRBV9
D gene: TRBD2
J gene: TRBJ2-5
CDR3 protein: CASSVSGRETQYF
CDR3 DNA: TGTGCCAGCAGCGTTAGCGGGAGAGAGACCCAGTACTTC

clone size: -
V gene: TRBV27
D gene: -
J gene: TRBJ2-7
CDR3 protein: CASNKQGFHEQYF
CDR3 DNA: TGTGCCAGCAATAAACAGGGATTCCACGAGCAGTACTTC

clone size: many
V gene: TRBV20-1
D gene: -
J gene: TRBJ1-5
CDR3 protein: CSALAVAKGGNQPQHF
CDR3 DNA: TGCAGTGCACTAGCGGTAGCAAAGGGGGGCAATCAGCCCCAGCATTTT

clone size: few
V gene: TRBV20-1
D gene: TRBD2
J gene: TRBJ2-5
CDR3 protein: CSARPRRTSGSNHSETQYF
CDR3 DNA: TGCAGTGCTAGACCCCGAAGGACTAGCGGGAGTAATCATTCAGAGACCCAGTACTTC

clone size: few
V gene: TRBV10-3
D gene: TRBD1
J gene: TRBJ2-5
CDR3 protein: CAIRVDRGEETQYF
CDR3 DNA: TGTGCCATCAGGGTCGACAGGGGCGAAGAGACCCAGTACTTC

clone size: few
V gene: TRBV6-6
D gene: -
J gene: TRBJ2-7
CDR3 protein: CASSYDGAYEQYF
CDR3 DNA: TGTGCCAGCAGTTACGACGGAGCCTACGAGCAGTACTTC

clone size: -
V gene: TRBV29-1
D gene: TRBD1
J gene: TRBJ1-2
CDR3 protein: CSVPGGNYGYTF
CDR3 DNA: TGCAGCGTTCCAGGGGGGAACTATGGCTACACCTTC

clone size: many
V gene: TRBV20-1
D gene: -
J gene: TRBJ1-4
CDR3 protein: CSARTTGKLFF
CDR3 DNA: TGCAGTGCTAGGACAACAGGAAAACTGTTTTTT

clone size: few
V gene: TRBV5-4
D gene: TRBD2
J gene: TRBJ2-1
CDR3 protein: CASSASGLVLLNEQFF
CDR3 DNA: TGTGCCAGCAGCGCCAGTGGACTAGTCCTTCTCAATGAGCAGTTCTTC